The clone carrying this T cell receptor beta chain was counted at least ten times. Its antigen is currently unknown. The sample belongs to a study of neurological immune-mediated disorders. Study-level results: HTLV-1-associated myelopathy had the most TCR clonal expansion, and multiple sclerosis had the least, less than healthy controls. CDR3 amino acid sequences of expanded clones were not shared across subjects, a result suggesting private repertoires in all groups.

Synthesis of cDNA used 5'RACE (with 10-nucleotide random UMIs). TCRdb reprocessed the 5' RACE reads via MiXCR and lists one record per CDR3 protein. Here the sample spans tens of thousands of distinct CDR3 sequences, around 3.5% being singletons. The starting material, 2 million PBMCs stored at -80 C, gave rise to the unsorted libraries. CDR3 length: 16 residues. Trimming stripped 7 bases from V and 9 bases from J, with 23 bases between. Looked up from germline, CDR1 is SGHRS and CDR2 is YFSETQ. The material sequenced was PBMCs. This sequence joins TRBV5-1 and TRBJ1-6; possible D gene TRBD1, 6 bases. The source is a woman aged 25 to 39 with multiple sclerosis. CDR3 residues: CASGPGAGASSSPLHF. CDR3 nucleotide sequence: TGCGCCAGCGGTCCCGGCGCAGGGGCGTCAAGTTCACCCCTCCACTTT.